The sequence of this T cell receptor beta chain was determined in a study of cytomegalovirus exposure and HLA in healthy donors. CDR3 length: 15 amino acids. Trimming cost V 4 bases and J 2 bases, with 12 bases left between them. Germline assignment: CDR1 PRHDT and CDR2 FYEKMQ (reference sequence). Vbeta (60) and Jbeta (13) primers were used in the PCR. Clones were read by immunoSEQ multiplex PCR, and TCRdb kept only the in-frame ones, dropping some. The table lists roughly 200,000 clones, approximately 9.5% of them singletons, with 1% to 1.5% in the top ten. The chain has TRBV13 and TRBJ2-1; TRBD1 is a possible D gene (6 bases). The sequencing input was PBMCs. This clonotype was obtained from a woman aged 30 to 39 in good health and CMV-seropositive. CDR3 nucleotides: TGTGCCAGCAGCTCCAGGGACATCGCCTACAATGAGCAGTTCTTC. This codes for CASSSRDIAYNEQFF.